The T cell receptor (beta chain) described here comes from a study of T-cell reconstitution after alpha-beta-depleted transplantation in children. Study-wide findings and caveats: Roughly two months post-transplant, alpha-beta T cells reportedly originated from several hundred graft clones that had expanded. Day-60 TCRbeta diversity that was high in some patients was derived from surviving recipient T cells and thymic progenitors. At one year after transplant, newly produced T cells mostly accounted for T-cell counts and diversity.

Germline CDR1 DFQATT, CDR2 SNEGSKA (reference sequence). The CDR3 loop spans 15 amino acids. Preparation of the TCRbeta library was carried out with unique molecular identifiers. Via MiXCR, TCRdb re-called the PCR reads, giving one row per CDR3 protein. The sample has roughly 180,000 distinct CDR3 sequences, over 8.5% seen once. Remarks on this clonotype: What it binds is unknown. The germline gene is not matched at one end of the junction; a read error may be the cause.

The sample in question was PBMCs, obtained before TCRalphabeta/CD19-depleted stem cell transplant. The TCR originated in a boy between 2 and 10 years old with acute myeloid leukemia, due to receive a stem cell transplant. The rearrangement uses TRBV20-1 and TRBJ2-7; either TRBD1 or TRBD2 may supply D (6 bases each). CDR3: CCARGVDGSRYEQYF. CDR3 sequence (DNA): TGCTGTGCTAGGGGGGTGGACGGGAGTCGTTACGAGCAGTACTTC.